Following are 18 T cell receptor beta chains from one sample sequenced in a study of cytomegalovirus exposure and HLA in healthy donors. The PCR contained 60 Vbeta and 13 Jbeta primers. Sequenced by immunoSEQ multiplex PCR; TCRdb stores in-frame clones only, minus some. The sample data list 150,000 to 200,000 clones. Sequencing was performed on PBMCs. The receptor set was obtained from a woman in her late teens or twenties in good health and CMV-seropositive.

CDR3 residues: CASSPDRRDYEQYF. CDR3 DNA: TGTGCCAGCTCACCGGACAGGAGAGACTACGAGCAGTACTTC. The rearrangement joins TRBV18 to TRBJ2-7; 7 bases map to TRBD1. The ends lost 3 bases at V and 3 bases at J; junction bases unmatched: 5. The germline gives CDR1 KGHSH, CDR2 LQKENI. This CDR3 spans 14 amino acids.

This chain joins TRBV5-5 and TRBJ1-6; a weak D match, TRBD1 (5 bases). The CDR3 is 14 amino acids. V was clipped by 0 bases and J by 5 bases, with 6 bases between them. The germline V gene has CDR1 SGHKS and CDR2 YYEKEE (reference sequence). CDR3 DNA: TGTGCCAGCAGCTTGGAAGGGGATAATTCACCCCTCCACTTT. Translation gives CASSLEGDNSPLHF.

J is TRBJ2-2 and V is TRBV18; 11 bases match TRBD2. V lost 4 bases to trimming and J lost 4 bases; unmatched junction nucleotides: 8. Germline V lookup: CDR1 KGHSH, CDR2 LQKENI. This CDR3 region has 17 residues. This CDR3 is CASSLTGLAVSTGELFF. As DNA, the CDR3 is TGTGCCAGCTCACTAACGGGACTAGCGGTATCCACCGGGGAGCTGTTTTTT. The full variable domain, in which reference TRBV18 and TRBJ2-2 provide the parts outside the CDR3, is NAGVMQNPRHLVRRRGQEARLRCSPMKGHSHVYWYRQLPEEGLKFMVYLQKENIIDESGMPKERFSAEFPKEGPSILRIQQVVRGDSAAYFCASSLTGLAVSTGELFFGEGSRLTVL.

This chain's CDR3 is CASSPGTGWQETQYF. The CDR3, as DNA: TGTGCCAGCTCACCTGGGACAGGGTGGCAAGAGACCCAGTACTTC. The chain has TRBV18 and TRBJ2-5; TRBD1 agrees at 9 bases. In germline, CDR1 is KGHSH, CDR2 LQKENI. The CDR3 has 15 amino acids. V shed 3 bases and J 2 bases; nucleotides not matched to a gene: 4.

The V call is TRBV18, the J call TRBJ1-1, with TRBD1 matching over 7 bases. CDR1 is KGHSH and CDR2 is LQKENI in the germline V gene. This CDR3 is 14 amino acids long. The junction had 6 bases not matched to a gene; V was cut back by 5 bases and J by 3 bases. This chain's CDR3 is CASSLRGHDTEAFF. The CDR3 DNA reads as TGTGCCAGCTCATTAAGGGGGCATGACACTGAAGCTTTCTTT. Looking up the rest from reference TRBV18 and TRBJ1-1 gives the full variable domain: NAGVMQNPRHLVRRRGQEARLRCSPMKGHSHVYWYRQLPEEGLKFMVYLQKENIIDESGMPKERFSAEFPKEGPSILRIQQVVRGDSAAYFCASSLRGHDTEAFFGQGTRLTVV.

The chain uses TRBV4-1 and TRBJ1-2; TRBD1 might be the D (5 bases). Germline V gives CDR1 MGHRA, CDR2 YSYEKL. The V gene lost 4 bases and the J gene lost 6 bases, with 18 bases spanning the gap. This CDR3 is built from 15 residues. The CDR3 spells CASSRTLVREDGYTF. In DNA form, the CDR3 reads TGCGCCAGCAGCCGGACATTAGTGCGGGAGGATGGCTACACCTTC.

The CDR3 DNA reads as TGTGCCAGCAGTGAAGGGACATCTAATGAAAAACTGTTTTTT. It codes for CASSEGTSNEKLFF. The chain joins TRBV6-1 to TRBJ1-4; a weak D match, TRBD1 (5 bases). The V end was cut by 1 base, the J end by 3 bases, with 6 bases between. Germline values: CDR1 MNHNS, CDR2 SASEGT. The CDR3 spans 14 residues.

The V call is TRBV9, the J call TRBJ2-3; 8 positions agree with TRBD2. J gave up 3 bases and V 1 base, and 4 bases lay outside the gene matches. CDR3 length: 15 residues. Germline V gene sequence: CDR1 SGDLS, CDR2 YYNGEE. For the CDR3, the DNA is TGTGCCAGCAGCGTAAGTGGCGGGGGGACAGATACGCAGTATTTT. It translates to CASSVSGGGTDTQYF. Variable domain in full (rest from reference TRBV9 and TRBJ2-3): DSGVTQTPKHLITATGQRVTLRCSPRSGDLSVYWYQQSLDQGLQFLIQYYNGEERAKGNILERFSAQQFPDLHSELNLSSLELGDSALYFCASSVSGGGTDTQYFGPGTRLTVL.

The rearrangement links TRBV7-8 to TRBJ1-4, with D unclear. Germline values: CDR1 SGHVS, CDR2 FQNEAQ. The CDR3 is made up of 15 amino acids. The V end lost 2 bases, the J end lost 1 base, and 8 bases lay between the germline ends. The CDR3 region is CASSLMMRTNEKLFF. The CDR3 DNA reads as TGTGCCAGCAGCTTAATGATGAGAACTAATGAAAAACTGTTTTTT.

The V call is TRBV19, the J call TRBJ1-1; D perhaps matches TRBD1 (6 bases). The V and J ends lost 7 bases and 0 bases respectively, with 15 bases between them. The CDR3 runs 15 residues. The germline gives CDR1 LNHDA, CDR2 SQIVND (reference sequence). For the CDR3, the DNA is TGTGCCAGTAATACCTGGGACAACTTGAACACTGAAGCTTTCTTT. Its translation: CASNTWDNLNTEAFF.

This chain connects TRBV21-1 to TRBJ1-1. TRBV21-1 is an annotated pseudogene. CDR3 size: 18 residues. The CDR3 loop reads CASRSREGNSTGDTEAFF. In DNA, the CDR3 is TGTGCCAGCCGTTCCAGGGAGGGGAATTCTACCGGTGACACTGAAGCTTTCTTT.

The chain employs TRBV5-1 and TRBJ2-5; 7 nucleotides align to TRBD1. Germline trimming cut 2 bases from V and 4 bases from J; bases unmatched to any gene: 8. CDR3 length: 15 residues. Germline V lookup: CDR1 SGHRS, CDR2 YFSETQ. The CDR3 DNA follows: TGCGCCAGCAGCTTTAGCGAGGGGGCCGGAGAGACCCAGTACTTC. It specifies CASSFSEGAGETQYF.

The chain recombines TRBV5-6 with TRBJ2-6; D may be TRBD1 (5 bases). The germline V gene encodes CDR1 SGHDT and CDR2 YYEEEE. The CDR3 is 16 residues long. Trimming left V 5 bases short and J 0 bases short, with 12 bases between. The CDR3 region is CASSGAGLSGANVLTF. The CDR3 DNA follows: TGTGCCAGCAGTGGGGCAGGGCTCTCTGGGGCCAACGTCCTGACTTTC.

The chain couples TRBV5-1 to TRBJ2-1, with TRBD2 matching 7 bases. V dropped 2 bases and J dropped 2; count of bases not matched to a gene: 7. The germline CDR1 and CDR2 sequences are SGHRS and YFSETQ. The CDR3 is made up of 16 amino acids. The CDR3 DNA reads TGCGCCAGCAGCTTCGGTCGGGAGGCTCCCTACAATGAGCAGTTCTTC. Amino acid sequence: CASSFGREAPYNEQFF.

In nucleotides, the CDR3 is TGTGCCAGCAGCAGTAGGAACAGGGGGAAAGAGACCCAGTACTTC. It is translated as CASSSRNRGKETQYF. This chain connects TRBV7-8 to TRBJ2-5; TRBD1 matches at 8 bases. Trimming removed 5 bases from V and 3 bases from J; junction bases left unmatched: 8. In germline, CDR1 is SGHVS, CDR2 FQNEAQ. CDR3 length equals 15 residues. Filled out from reference TRBV7-8 and TRBJ2-5, the complete variable domain reads GAGVSQSPRYKVAKRGQDVALRCDPISGHVSLFWYQQALGQGPEFLTYFQNEAQLDKSGLPSDRFFAERPEGSVSTLKIQRTQQEDSAVYLCASSSRNRGKETQYFGPGTRLLVL.

In regard to this clone: One junction end disagrees with the germline gene, perhaps due to a read error. The chain couples TRBV10-1 to TRBJ1-4; D is perhaps TRBD1 (5 bases). CDR1 WNHNN and CDR2 SYGVQD come from the germline V gene (reference sequence). This CDR3 has 13 amino acids. Written as DNA, the CDR3 is TGCGCCGGCAGTGCCAGGGCGAATGAAAAACTGTTTTTT. Its protein is CAGSARANEKLFF.

CDR3 nucleotides: TGCGCCAGCAGCCAAGACGGACAGCGCACAGATACGCAGTATTTT. Encoded protein: CASSQDGQRTDTQYF. The rearrangement uses TRBV4-1 and TRBJ2-3; TRBD1 might be the D (6 bases). V lost 0 bases to trimming and J lost 1 base, with 8 bases between them. Looked up from germline, CDR1 is MGHRA and CDR2 is YSYEKL. There are 15 residues in the CDR3.

This chain connects TRBV10-1 to TRBJ2-1; possibly TRBD1 for D (5 bases). The V end lost 3 bases, the J end lost 7 bases, and 10 bases lay between the germline ends. Germline-derived CDR1 and CDR2 are WNHNN and SYGVQD (reference sequence). The CDR3 is 13 amino acids. CDR3 nucleotides: TGCGCCAGCAGTGAACAGGTCGGAAATGAGCAGTTCTTC. The encoded protein is CASSEQVGNEQFF.